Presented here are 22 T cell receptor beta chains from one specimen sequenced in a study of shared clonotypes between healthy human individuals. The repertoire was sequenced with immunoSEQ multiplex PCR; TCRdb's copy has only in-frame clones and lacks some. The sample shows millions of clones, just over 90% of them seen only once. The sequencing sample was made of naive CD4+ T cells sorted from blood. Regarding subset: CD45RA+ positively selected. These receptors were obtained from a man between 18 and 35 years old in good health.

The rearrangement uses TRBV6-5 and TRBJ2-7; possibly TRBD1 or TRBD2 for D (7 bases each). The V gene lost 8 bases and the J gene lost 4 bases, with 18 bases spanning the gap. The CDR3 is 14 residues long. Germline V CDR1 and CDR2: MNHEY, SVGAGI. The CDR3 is CASGRGQVGYEQYF. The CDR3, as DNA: TGTGCCAGCGGGAGGGGGCAGGTCGGATACGAGCAGTACTTC.

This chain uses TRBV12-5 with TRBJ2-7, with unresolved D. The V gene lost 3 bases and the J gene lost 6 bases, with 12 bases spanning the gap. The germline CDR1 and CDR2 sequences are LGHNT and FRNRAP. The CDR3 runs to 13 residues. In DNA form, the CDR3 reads TGTGCTAGTGGTTTTCTGGGGTTCGGCGAGCAGTACTTC. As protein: CASGFLGFGEQYF. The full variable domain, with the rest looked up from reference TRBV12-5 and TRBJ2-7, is DARVTQTPRHKVTEMGQEVTMRCQPILGHNTVFWYRQTMMQGLELLAYFRNRAPLDDSGMPKDRFSAEMPDATLATLKIQPSEPRDSAVYFCASGFLGFGEQYFGPGTRLTVT.

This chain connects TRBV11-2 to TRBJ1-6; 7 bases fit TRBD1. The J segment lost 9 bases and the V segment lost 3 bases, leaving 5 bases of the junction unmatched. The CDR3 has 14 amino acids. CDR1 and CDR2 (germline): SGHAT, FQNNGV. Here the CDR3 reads CASSFRQGGSPLHF. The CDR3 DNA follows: TGTGCCAGCAGCTTCCGACAGGGTGGTTCACCCCTCCACTTT.

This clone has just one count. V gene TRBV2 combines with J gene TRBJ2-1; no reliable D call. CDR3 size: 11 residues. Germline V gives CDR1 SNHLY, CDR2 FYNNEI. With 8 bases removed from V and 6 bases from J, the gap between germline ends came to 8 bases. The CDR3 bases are TGTGCCAGCGGGGATGCCAATGAGCAGTTCTTC. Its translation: CASGDANEQFF.

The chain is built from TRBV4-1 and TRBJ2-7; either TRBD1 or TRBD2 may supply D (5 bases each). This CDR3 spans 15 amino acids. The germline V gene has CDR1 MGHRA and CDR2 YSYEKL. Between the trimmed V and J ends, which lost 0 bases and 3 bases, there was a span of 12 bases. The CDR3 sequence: CASSQDEGIFYEQYF. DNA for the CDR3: TGCGCCAGCAGCCAAGATGAGGGGATCTTCTACGAGCAGTACTTC.

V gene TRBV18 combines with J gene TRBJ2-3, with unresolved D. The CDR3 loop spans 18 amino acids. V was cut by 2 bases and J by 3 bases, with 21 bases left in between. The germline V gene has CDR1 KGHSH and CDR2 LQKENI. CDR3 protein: CASSPFGSDPTVTDTQYF. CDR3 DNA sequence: TGTGCCAGCTCACCATTTGGTTCGGATCCCACAGTGACAGATACGCAGTATTTT.

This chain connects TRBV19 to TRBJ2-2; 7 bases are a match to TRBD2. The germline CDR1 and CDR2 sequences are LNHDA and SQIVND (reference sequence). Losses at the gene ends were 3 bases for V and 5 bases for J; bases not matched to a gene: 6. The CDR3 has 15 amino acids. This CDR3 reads CASSIEGGRTGELFF. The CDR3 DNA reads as TGTGCCAGTAGTATCGAGGGAGGGCGGACCGGGGAGCTGTTTTTT.

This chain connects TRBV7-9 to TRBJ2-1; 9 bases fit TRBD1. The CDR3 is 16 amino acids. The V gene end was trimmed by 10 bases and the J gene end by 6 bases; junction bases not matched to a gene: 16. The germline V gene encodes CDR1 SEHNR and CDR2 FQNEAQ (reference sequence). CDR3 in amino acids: CAITGGDYQRANEQFF. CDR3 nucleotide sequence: TGTGCCATTACAGGGGGCGATTACCAGAGGGCCAATGAGCAGTTCTTC.

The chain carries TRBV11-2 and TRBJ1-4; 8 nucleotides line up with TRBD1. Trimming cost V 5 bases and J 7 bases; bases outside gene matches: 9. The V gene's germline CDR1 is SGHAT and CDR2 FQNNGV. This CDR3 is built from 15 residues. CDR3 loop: CASSPQGARSEKLFF. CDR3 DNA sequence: TGTGCCAGCAGCCCGCAGGGGGCTAGGAGTGAAAAACTGTTTTTT. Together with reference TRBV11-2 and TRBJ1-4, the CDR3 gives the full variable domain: EAGVAQSPRYKIIEKRQSVAFWCNPISGHATLYWYQQILGQGPKLLIQFQNNGVVDDSQLPKDRFSAERLKGVDSTLKIQPAKLEDSAVYLCASSPQGARSEKLFFGSGTQLSVL.

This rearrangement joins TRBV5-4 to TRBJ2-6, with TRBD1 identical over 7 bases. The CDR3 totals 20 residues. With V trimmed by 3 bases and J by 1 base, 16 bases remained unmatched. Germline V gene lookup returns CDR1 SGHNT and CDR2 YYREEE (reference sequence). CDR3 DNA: TGTGCCAGCAGCTCTCCCAGACCTGGGACAGCTAAATCTGGGGCCAACGTCCTGACTTTC. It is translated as CASSSPRPGTAKSGANVLTF.

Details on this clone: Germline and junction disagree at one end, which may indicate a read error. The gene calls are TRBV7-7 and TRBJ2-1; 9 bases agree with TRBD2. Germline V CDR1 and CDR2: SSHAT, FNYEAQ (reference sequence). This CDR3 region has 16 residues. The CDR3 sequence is CASSPRLAGTYNEQFF. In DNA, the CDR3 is TGTGCTAGCAGCCCCCGGCTAGCGGGGACCTACAATGAGCAGTTCTTC.

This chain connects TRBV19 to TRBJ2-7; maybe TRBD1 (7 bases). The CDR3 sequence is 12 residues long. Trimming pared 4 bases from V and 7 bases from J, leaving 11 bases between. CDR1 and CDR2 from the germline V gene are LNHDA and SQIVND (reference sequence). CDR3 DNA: TGTGCCAGTAGTACGACAGGGAGGGAGCAGTACTTC. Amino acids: CASSTTGREQYF.

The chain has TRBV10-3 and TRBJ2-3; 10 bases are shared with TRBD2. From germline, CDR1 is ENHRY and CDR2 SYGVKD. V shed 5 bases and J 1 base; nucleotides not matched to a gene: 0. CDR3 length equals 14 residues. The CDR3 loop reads CAISTSGGTDTQYF. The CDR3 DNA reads TGTGCCATCAGTACTAGCGGGGGCACAGATACGCAGTATTTT.

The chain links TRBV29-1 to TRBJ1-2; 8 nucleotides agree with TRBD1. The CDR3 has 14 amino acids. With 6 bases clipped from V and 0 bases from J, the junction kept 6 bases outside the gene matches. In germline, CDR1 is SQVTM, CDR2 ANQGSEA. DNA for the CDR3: TGCAGCGTAGGACAGGGAACACCTAACTATGGCTACACCTTC. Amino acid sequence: CSVGQGTPNYGYTF. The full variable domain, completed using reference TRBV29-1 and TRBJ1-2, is SAVISQKPSRDICQRGTSLTIQCQVDSQVTMMFWYRQQPGQSLTLIATANQGSEATYESGFVIDKFPISRPNLTFSTLTVSNMSPEDSSIYLCSVGQGTPNYGYTFGSGTRLTVV.

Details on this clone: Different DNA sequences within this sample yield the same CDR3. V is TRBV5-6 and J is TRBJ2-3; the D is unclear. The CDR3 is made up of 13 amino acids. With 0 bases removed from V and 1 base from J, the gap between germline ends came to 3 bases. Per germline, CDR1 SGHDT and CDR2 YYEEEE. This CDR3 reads CASSLGGTDTQYF. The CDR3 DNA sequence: TGTGCCAGCAGCTTGGGAGGCACAGATACGCAGTATTTT.

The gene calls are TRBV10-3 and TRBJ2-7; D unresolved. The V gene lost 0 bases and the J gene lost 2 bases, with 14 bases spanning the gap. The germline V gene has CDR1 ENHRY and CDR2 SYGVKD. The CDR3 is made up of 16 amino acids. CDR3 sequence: CAISESLQIDAYEQYF. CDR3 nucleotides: TGTGCCATCAGTGAGTCCCTACAAATTGACGCCTACGAGCAGTACTTC.

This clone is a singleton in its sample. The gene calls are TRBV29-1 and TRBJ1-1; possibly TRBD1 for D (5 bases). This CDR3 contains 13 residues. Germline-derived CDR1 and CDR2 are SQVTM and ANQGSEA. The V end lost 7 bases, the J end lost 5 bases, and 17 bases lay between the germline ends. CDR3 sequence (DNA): TGCAGCGCTCTGGATGGGGGATATACTGAAGCTTTCTTT. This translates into CSALDGGYTEAFF.

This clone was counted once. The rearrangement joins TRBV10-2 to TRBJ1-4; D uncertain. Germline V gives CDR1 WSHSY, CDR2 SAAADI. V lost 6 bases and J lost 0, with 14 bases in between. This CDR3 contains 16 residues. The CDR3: CASSREAPTTNEKLFF. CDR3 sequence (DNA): TGCGCCAGCAGCAGAGAAGCTCCGACAACTAATGAAAAACTGTTTTTT.

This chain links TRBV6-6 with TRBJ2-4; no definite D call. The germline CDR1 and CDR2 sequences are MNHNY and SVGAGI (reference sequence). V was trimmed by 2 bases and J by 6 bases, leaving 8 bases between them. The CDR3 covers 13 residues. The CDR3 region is CASSYGVGNIQYF. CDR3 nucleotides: TGTGCCAGCAGTTACGGGGTGGGAAACATTCAGTACTTC.

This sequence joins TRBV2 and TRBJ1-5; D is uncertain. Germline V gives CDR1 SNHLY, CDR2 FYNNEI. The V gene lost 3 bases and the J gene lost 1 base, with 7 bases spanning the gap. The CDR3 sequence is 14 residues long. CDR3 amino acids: CASSDNRSNQPQHF. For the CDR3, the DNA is TGTGCCAGCAGTGATAACAGAAGCAATCAGCCCCAGCATTTT.

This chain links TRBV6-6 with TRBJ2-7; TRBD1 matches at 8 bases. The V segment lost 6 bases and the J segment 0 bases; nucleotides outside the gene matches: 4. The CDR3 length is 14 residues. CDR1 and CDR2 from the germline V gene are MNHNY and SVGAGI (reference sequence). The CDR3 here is CASRRTGSSYEQYF. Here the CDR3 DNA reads TGTGCCAGCAGAAGGACAGGGAGCTCCTACGAGCAGTACTTC.

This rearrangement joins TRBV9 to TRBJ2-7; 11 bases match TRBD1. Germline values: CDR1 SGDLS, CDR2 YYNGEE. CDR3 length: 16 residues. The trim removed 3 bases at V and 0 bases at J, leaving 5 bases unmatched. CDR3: CASSATGQGDSYEQYF. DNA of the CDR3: TGTGCCAGCAGCGCCACGGGACAGGGGGACTCCTACGAGCAGTACTTC.